This T cell receptor (beta chain) was obtained from a study of identical twins. Germline loops: CDR1 SGHKS, CDR2 YYEKEE (reference sequence). The CDR3 loop spans 15 amino acids. V lost 4 bases to trimming and J lost 3 bases; unmatched junction nucleotides: 5. Each cDNA held unique molecular identifiers, and template switching gave it a universal primer site. In TCRdb, the 5' RACE reads were re-called with MiXCR into one record per CDR3 protein. There are about 470,000 distinct CDR3 sequences in the sample; approximately 24% occur only once, and just under 3% lies in the top ten. This same sample was also taken into another study, of T cells expressing NK-cell markers. Per that study: Beta-chain profiling covered CD3+CD56+NKG2C+, CD3+CD56+NKG2C- and CD3+CD56-NKG2C+ sorted subsets.

The sequencing sample was made of CD4+ T cells sorted from blood. V is TRBV5-5 and J is TRBJ2-3; 10 bases map to TRBD2. This clonotype originated in a woman aged 18-35 years in good health. This chain's CDR3 is CASSLSGGATDTQYF. The CDR3 bases are TGTGCCAGCAGCCTAAGCGGGGGGGCGACAGATACGCAGTATTTT.